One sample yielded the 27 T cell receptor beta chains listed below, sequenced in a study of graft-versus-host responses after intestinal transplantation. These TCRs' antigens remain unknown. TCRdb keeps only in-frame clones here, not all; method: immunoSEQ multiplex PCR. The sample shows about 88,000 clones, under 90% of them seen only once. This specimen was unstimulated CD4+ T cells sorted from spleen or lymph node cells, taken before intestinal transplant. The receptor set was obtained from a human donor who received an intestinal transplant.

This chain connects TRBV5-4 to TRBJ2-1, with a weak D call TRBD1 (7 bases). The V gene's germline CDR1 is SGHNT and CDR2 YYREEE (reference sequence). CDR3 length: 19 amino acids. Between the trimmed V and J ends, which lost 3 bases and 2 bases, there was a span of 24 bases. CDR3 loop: CASSSPGGRGYTAYNEQFF. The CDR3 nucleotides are TGTGCCAGCAGCTCCCCAGGGGGGCGCGGGTATACCGCCTACAATGAGCAGTTCTTC.

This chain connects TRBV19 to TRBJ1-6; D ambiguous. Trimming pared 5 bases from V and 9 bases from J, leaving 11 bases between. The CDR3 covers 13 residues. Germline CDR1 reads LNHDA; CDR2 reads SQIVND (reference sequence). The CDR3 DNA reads TGTGCCAGTAGTGTCCAAGTGAGTTCACCCCTCCACTTT. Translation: CASSVQVSSPLHF.

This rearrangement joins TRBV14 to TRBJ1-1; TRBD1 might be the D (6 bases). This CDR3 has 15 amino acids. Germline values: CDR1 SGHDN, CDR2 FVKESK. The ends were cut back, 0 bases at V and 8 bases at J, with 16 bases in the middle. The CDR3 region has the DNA TGTGCCAGCAGCCAAGATGGCGTTGGGGGGGCAGAAGCTTTCTTT. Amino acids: CASSQDGVGGAEAFF.

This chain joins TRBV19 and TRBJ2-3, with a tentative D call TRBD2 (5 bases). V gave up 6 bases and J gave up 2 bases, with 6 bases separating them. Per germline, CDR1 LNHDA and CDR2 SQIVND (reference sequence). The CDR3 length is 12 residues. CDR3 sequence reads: CASRGDTDTQYF. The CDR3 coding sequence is TGTGCCAGTAGGGGAGACACAGATACGCAGTATTTT.

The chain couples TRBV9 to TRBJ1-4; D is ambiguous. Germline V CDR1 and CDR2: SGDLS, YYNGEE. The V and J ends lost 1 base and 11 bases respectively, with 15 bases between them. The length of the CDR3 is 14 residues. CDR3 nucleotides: TGTGCCAGCAGCGTACGGGATCAAGGAGGCAAACTGTTTTTT. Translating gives CASSVRDQGGKLFF.

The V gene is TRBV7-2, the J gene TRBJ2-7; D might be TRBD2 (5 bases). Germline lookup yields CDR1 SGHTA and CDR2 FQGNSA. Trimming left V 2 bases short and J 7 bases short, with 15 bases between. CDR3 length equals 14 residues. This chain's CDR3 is CASSLYREPPEQYF. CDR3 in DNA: TGTGCCAGCAGCTTATACCGGGAACCCCCGGAGCAGTACTTC.

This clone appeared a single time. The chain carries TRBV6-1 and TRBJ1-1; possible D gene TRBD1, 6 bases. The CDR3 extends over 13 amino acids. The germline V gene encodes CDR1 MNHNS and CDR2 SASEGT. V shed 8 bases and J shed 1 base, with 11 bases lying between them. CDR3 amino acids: CASPDSPNTEAFF. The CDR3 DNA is TGTGCCAGCCCGGACAGTCCGAACACTGAAGCTTTCTTT.

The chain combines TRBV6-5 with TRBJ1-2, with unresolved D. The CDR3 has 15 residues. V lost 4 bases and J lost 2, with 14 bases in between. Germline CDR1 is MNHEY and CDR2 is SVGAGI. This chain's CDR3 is CASSSIREGNYGYTF. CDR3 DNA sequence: TGTGCCAGCAGTTCTATCCGGGAAGGCAACTATGGCTACACCTTC.

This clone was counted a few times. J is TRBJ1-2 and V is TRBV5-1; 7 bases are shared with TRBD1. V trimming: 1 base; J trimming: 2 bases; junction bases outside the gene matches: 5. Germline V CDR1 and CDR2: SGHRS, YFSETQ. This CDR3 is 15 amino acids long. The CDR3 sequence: CASSLTGDRNYGYTF. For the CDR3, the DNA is TGCGCCAGCAGCTTGACGGGGGACAGAAACTATGGCTACACCTTC.

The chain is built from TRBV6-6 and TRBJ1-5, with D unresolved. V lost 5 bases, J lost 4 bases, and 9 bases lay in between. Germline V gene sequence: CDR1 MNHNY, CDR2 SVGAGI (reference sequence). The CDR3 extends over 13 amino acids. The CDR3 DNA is TGTGCCAGCAGTCTTCAGGCTAATCAGCCCCAGCATTTT. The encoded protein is CASSLQANQPQHF.

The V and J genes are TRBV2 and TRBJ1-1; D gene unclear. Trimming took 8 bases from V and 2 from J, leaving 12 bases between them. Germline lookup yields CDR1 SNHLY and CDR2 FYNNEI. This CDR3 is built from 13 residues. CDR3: CASHGLDNTEAFF. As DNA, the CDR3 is TGTGCCAGCCACGGACTAGATAACACTGAAGCTTTCTTT.

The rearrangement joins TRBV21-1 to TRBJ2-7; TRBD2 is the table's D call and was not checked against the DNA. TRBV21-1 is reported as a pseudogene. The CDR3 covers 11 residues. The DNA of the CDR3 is TGTGCCAGCAGCAAAGGACCACGAGGGTACTTC. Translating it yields CASSKGPRGYF.

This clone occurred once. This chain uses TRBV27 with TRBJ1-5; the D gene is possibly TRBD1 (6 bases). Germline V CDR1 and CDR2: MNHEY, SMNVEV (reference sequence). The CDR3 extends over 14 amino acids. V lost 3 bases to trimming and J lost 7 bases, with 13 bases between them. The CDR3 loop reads CASSFRAGAQPQHF. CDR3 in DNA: TGTGCCAGCAGTTTTAGGGCAGGGGCCCAGCCCCAGCATTTT.

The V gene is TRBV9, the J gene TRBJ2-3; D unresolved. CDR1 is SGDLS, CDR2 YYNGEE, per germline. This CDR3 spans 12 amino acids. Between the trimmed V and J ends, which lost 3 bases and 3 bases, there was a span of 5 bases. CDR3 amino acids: CASSEQTDTQYF. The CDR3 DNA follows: TGTGCCAGCAGCGAACAGACAGATACGCAGTATTTT.

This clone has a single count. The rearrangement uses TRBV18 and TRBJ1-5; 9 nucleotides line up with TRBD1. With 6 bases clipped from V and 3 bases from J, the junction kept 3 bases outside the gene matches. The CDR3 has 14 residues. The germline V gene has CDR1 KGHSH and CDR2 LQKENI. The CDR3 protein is CASSRTGDNQPQHF. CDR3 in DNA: TGTGCCAGCTCCCGGACAGGGGACAATCAGCCCCAGCATTTT.

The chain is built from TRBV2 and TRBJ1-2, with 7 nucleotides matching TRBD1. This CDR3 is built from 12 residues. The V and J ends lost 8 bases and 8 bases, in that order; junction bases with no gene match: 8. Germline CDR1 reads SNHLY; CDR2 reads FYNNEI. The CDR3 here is CASVRQGFGYTF. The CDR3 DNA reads TGTGCCAGCGTTAGACAGGGATTCGGCTACACCTTC.

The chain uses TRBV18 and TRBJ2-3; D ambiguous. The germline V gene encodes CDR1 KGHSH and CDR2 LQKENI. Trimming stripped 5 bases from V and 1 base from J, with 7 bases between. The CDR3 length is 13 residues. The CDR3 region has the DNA TGTGCCAGCTCATTCACGGGCACAGATACGCAGTATTTT. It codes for CASSFTGTDTQYF.

Here the CDR3 reads CASSPTRGTFHGYTF. CDR3 coding DNA: TGTGCCAGCAGCCCCACGAGGGGGACATTCCATGGCTACACCTTC. The J gene is TRBJ1-2, the V gene TRBV5-6, with a possible D match to TRBD1 (6 bases). Trimming cost V 4 bases and J 6 bases, with 19 bases left between them. The germline CDR1 and CDR2 sequences are SGHDT and YYEEEE. The CDR3 sequence is 15 residues long.

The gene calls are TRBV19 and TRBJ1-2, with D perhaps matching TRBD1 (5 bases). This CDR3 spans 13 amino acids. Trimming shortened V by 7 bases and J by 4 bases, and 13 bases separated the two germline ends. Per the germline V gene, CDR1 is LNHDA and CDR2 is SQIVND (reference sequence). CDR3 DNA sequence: TGTGCCAGTAAGGACACTTCAACCTATGGCTACACCTTC. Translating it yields CASKDTSTYGYTF.

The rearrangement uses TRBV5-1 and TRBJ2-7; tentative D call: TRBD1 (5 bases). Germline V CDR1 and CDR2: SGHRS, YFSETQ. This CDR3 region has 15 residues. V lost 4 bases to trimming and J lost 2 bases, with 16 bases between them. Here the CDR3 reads CASSPQGQSAYEQYF. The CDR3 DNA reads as TGCGCCAGCAGCCCCCAGGGTCAGTCCGCCTACGAGCAGTACTTC.

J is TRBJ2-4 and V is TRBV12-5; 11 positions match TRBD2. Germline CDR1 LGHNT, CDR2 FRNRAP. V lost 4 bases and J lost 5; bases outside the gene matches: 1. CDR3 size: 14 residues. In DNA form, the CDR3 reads TGTGCTAGTGGTTGGGGACTAGCGGAAAACATTCAGTACTTC. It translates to CASGWGLAENIQYF.

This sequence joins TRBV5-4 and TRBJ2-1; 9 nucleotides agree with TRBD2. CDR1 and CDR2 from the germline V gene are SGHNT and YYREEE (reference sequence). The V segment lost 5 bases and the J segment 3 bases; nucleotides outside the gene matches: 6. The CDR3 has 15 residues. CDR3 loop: CASSQRGAVYNEQFF. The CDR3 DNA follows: TGTGCCAGCAGTCAGCGGGGGGCCGTCTACAATGAGCAGTTCTTC. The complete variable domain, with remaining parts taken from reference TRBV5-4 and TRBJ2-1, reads ETGVTQSPTHLIKTRGQQVTLRCSSQSGHNTVSWYQQALGQGPQFIFQYYREEENGRGNFPPRFSGLQFPNYSSELNVNALELDDSALYLCASSQRGAVYNEQFFGPGTRLTVL.

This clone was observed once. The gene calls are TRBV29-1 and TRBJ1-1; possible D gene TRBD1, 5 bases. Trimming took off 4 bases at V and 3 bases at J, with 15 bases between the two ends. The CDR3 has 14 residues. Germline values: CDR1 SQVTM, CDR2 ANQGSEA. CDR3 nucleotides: TGCAGCGTTGTAAAATTTCGGGGGGACACTGAAGCTTTCTTT. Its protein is CSVVKFRGDTEAFF.

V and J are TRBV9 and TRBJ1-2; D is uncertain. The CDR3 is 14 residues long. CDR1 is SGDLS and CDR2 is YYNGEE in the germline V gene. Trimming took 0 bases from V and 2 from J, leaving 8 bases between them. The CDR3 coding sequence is TGTGCCAGCAGCGTAGGGGCCACAAACTATGGCTACACCTTC. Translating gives CASSVGATNYGYTF. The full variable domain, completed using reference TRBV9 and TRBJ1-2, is DSGVTQTPKHLITATGQRVTLRCSPRSGDLSVYWYQQSLDQGLQFLIQYYNGEERAKGNILERFSAQQFPDLHSELNLSSLELGDSALYFCASSVGATNYGYTFGSGTRLTVV.

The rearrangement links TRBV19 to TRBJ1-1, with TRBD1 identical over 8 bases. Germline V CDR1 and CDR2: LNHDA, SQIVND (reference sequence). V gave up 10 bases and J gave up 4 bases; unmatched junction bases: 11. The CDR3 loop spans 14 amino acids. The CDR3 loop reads CATGQGGLGTEAFF. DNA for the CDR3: TGTGCCACCGGACAGGGCGGTTTGGGCACTGAAGCTTTCTTT. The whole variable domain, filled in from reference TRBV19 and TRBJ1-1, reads DGGITQSPKYLFRKEGQNVTLSCEQNLNHDAMYWYRQDPGQGLRLIYYSQIVNDFQKGDIAEGYSVSREKKESFPLTVTSAQKNPTAFYLCATGQGGLGTEAFFGQGTRLTVV.

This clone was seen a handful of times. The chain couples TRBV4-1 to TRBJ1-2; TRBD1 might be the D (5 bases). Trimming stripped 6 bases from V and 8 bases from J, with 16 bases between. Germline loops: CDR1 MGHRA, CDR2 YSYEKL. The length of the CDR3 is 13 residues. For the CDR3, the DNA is TGCGCCAGCAGGCCCCCAGGGTTAGGCGGCTACACCTTC. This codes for CASRPPGLGGYTF.

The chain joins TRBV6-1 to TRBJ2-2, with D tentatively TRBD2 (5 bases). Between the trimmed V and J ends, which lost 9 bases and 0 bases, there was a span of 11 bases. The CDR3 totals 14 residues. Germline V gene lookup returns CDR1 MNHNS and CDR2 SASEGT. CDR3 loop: CASARAPNTGELFF. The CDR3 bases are TGTGCCAGTGCGAGGGCCCCGAACACCGGGGAGCTGTTTTTT.